These T cell receptor beta chains were read from a single sample in a study of T-cell reconstitution after alpha-beta-depleted transplantation in children. TCRdb re-derived calls from the PCR reads in MiXCR, one entry per CDR3 protein. This repertoire shows about 980,000 distinct CDR3 sequences, about 29% found once; its top ten account for roughly 30%. The material was PBMCs, mostly from graft donor cells, obtained 360 days after TCRalphabeta/CD19-depleted stem cell transplant. These receptors came from a boy in the first two years of life who had a stem cell transplant for SCID, so the T cells may come from the graft donor. The CDR3 runs from the conserved cysteine through the conserved F or W. D genes are given only for firm matches. Not all rows give a size; the values are once, few, many and, for expanded clones, a class.

j_call: TRBJ2-7
clone_size: NA
d_call: NA
v_call: TRBV7-6
cdr3_aa: CASSLYPRGEQYF
cdr3_nt: TGTGCCAGCAGCTTATATCCCAGGGGCGAGCAGTACTTC

j_call: TRBJ2-7
clone_size: NA
d_call: NA
v_call: TRBV20-1
cdr3_aa: CSARGGAGSSYEQYF
cdr3_nt: TGCAGTGCTAGAGGCGGGGCAGGGTCATCCTACGAGCAGTACTTC

j_call: TRBJ1-1
clone_size: few
d_call: TRBD1
v_call: TRBV6-1
cdr3_aa: CATSGQVSFEAFF
cdr3_nt: TGTGCCACTTCGGGACAGGTCTCCTTCGAAGCTTTCTTT

j_call: TRBJ2-2
clone_size: NA
d_call: TRBD1
v_call: TRBV4-2
cdr3_aa: CASGPSPSGQGTGELFF
cdr3_nt: TGTGCCAGCGGCCCAAGCCCCTCGGGACAGGGTACCGGGGAGCTGTTTTTT

j_call: TRBJ2-5
clone_size: NA
d_call: NA
v_call: TRBV10-3
cdr3_aa: CAISEGRKQETQYF
cdr3_nt: TGTGCCATCAGTGAGGGCAGAAAGCAAGAGACCCAGTACTTC

j_call: TRBJ2-3
clone_size: few
d_call: NA
v_call: TRBV24-1
cdr3_aa: CATSEGGRGSTDTQYF
cdr3_nt: TGTGCCACCAGTGAGGGAGGACGGGGTAGCACAGATACGCAGTATTTT

j_call: TRBJ1-3
clone_size: NA
d_call: NA
v_call: TRBV12-3/TRBV12-4
cdr3_aa: CASSLWALGYEGGNTIYF
cdr3_nt: TGTGCCAGCAGTTTATGGGCCCTTGGCTACGAGGGTGGAAACACCATATATTTT

j_call: TRBJ2-7
clone_size: NA
d_call: NA
v_call: TRBV12-3/TRBV12-4
cdr3_aa: CASSALDSYEQYF
cdr3_nt: TGTGCCAGCAGTGCCCTAGACTCGTACGAGCAGTACTTC

j_call: TRBJ1-2
clone_size: NA
d_call: NA
v_call: TRBV4-1
cdr3_aa: CASSQAAGPNYGYTF
cdr3_nt: TGCGCCAGCAGCCAAGCGGCAGGGCCTAACTATGGCTACACCTTC

j_call: TRBJ2-7
clone_size: NA
d_call: NA
v_call: TRBV6-1
cdr3_aa: CASRSRWTRSSYEQYF
cdr3_nt: TGTGCCAGCAGAAGCCGGTGGACTCGGAGCTCCTACGAGCAGTACTTC

j_call: TRBJ2-3
clone_size: NA
d_call: NA
v_call: TRBV20-1
cdr3_aa: CSAKWPGFTDTQYF
cdr3_nt: TGCAGTGCTAAATGGCCGGGCTTCACAGATACGCAGTATTTT

j_call: TRBJ2-2
clone_size: NA
d_call: NA
v_call: TRBV28
cdr3_aa: CASSLGDRKTGELFF
cdr3_nt: TGTGCCAGCAGTTTAGGTGACAGGAAAACCGGGGAGCTGTTTTTT

j_call: TRBJ2-3
clone_size: few
d_call: NA
v_call: TRBV7-6
cdr3_aa: CASTRLSDTQYF
cdr3_nt: TGTGCCAGCACGAGGCTTTCAGATACGCAGTATTTT

j_call: TRBJ2-6
clone_size: few
d_call: NA
v_call: TRBV20-1
cdr3_aa: CSVIDSRVSGANVLTF
cdr3_nt: TGCAGTGTTATCGACAGCCGAGTCTCTGGGGCCAACGTCCTGACTTTC

j_call: TRBJ2-7
clone_size: NA
d_call: TRBD2
v_call: TRBV27
cdr3_aa: CASSLRLAGPSYEQYF
cdr3_nt: TGTGCCAGCAGTTTGAGGCTAGCGGGGCCCTCCTACGAGCAGTACTTC

j_call: TRBJ1-6
clone_size: NA
d_call: NA
v_call: TRBV12-3/TRBV12-4
cdr3_aa: CASGTYSPLHF
cdr3_nt: TGTGCCAGCGGGACATACTCACCCCTCCACTTT

j_call: TRBJ1-6
clone_size: once
d_call: NA
v_call: TRBV4-1
cdr3_aa: CASSQEGRDNSPLHF
cdr3_nt: TGCGCCAGCAGCCAAGAAGGGCGAGATAATTCACCCCTCCACTTT

j_call: TRBJ2-6
clone_size: NA
d_call: TRBD1
v_call: TRBV28
cdr3_aa: CASRGDRGFSGANVLTF
cdr3_nt: TGTGCCAGCAGGGGGGACAGGGGCTTCTCTGGGGCCAACGTCCTGACTTTC

j_call: TRBJ2-2
clone_size: few
d_call: TRBD1
v_call: TRBV20-1
cdr3_aa: CSARDRNRGLNTGELFF
cdr3_nt: TGCAGTGCTAGAGATAGGAACAGGGGGTTGAACACCGGGGAGCTGTTTTTT

j_call: TRBJ2-7
clone_size: NA
d_call: NA
v_call: TRBV7-9
cdr3_aa: CASSEMSLEQYF
cdr3_nt: TGTGCCAGCAGCGAGATGAGTCTCGAGCAGTACTTC

j_call: TRBJ1-1
clone_size: few
d_call: NA
v_call: TRBV5-1
cdr3_aa: CASSWQGPPGFF
cdr3_nt: TGCGCCAGCAGCTGGCAGGGCCCTCCTGGTTTCTTT

j_call: TRBJ1-1
clone_size: NA
d_call: NA
v_call: TRBV25-1
cdr3_aa: CASSDQHYRVAFF
cdr3_nt: TGTGCCAGCAGTGACCAACACTACCGGGTCGCTTTCTTT

j_call: TRBJ2-5
clone_size: NA
d_call: NA
v_call: TRBV7-2
cdr3_aa: CASSYRSQETQYF
cdr3_nt: TGTGCCAGCAGCTACAGGAGCCAAGAGACCCAGTACTTC

j_call: TRBJ2-1
clone_size: NA
d_call: TRBD1
v_call: TRBV6-5
cdr3_aa: CASSYVGQGPDEQFF
cdr3_nt: TGTGCCAGCAGTTACGTAGGACAGGGACCCGATGAGCAGTTCTTC

j_call: TRBJ1-2
clone_size: NA
d_call: NA
v_call: TRBV28
cdr3_aa: CASSFRDYGYTF
cdr3_nt: TGTGCCAGCAGTTTCCGGGACTATGGCTACACCTTC

j_call: TRBJ2-1
clone_size: NA
d_call: NA
v_call: TRBV24-1
cdr3_aa: CATSVLVAAVGNEQFF
cdr3_nt: TGTGCCACCAGTGTTCTTGTAGCGGCGGTCGGGAATGAGCAGTTCTTC

j_call: TRBJ1-1
clone_size: NA
d_call: TRBD1
v_call: TRBV11-2
cdr3_aa: CASSVGDRGAFF
cdr3_nt: TGTGCCAGCAGCGTGGGGGACAGGGGAGCTTTCTTT

j_call: TRBJ1-2
clone_size: few
d_call: NA
v_call: TRBV12-3/TRBV12-4
cdr3_aa: CASSFVGYTF
cdr3_nt: TGTGCCAGCAGTTTTGTCGGCTACACCTTC

j_call: TRBJ1-1
clone_size: NA
d_call: NA
v_call: TRBV4-1
cdr3_aa: CASSRIRGTEAFF
cdr3_nt: TGCGCCAGCAGCCGGATAAGAGGGACTGAAGCTTTCTTT

j_call: TRBJ2-2
clone_size: few
d_call: NA
v_call: TRBV4-1
cdr3_aa: CASSSPGTVNTGELFF
cdr3_nt: TGCGCCAGCAGCTCCCCCGGGACTGTGAACACCGGGGAGCTGTTTTTT

j_call: TRBJ1-1
clone_size: NA
d_call: TRBD1
v_call: TRBV11-2
cdr3_aa: CASSDIRDRVGYTEAFF
cdr3_nt: TGTGCCAGCAGCGATATCCGGGACAGGGTTGGGTACACTGAAGCTTTCTTT

j_call: TRBJ2-3
clone_size: few
d_call: NA
v_call: TRBV7-9
cdr3_aa: CASSPLAGLRTDTQYF
cdr3_nt: TGTGCCAGCAGCCCCCTTGCAGGGTTAAGAACAGATACGCAGTATTTT

j_call: TRBJ2-1
clone_size: few
d_call: TRBD2
v_call: TRBV10-2
cdr3_aa: CAHSTGGRNEQFF
cdr3_nt: TGCGCCCACAGCACGGGGGGGCGGAATGAGCAGTTCTTC

j_call: TRBJ2-3
clone_size: NA
d_call: NA
v_call: TRBV20-1
cdr3_aa: CSAGADTQYF
cdr3_nt: TGCAGTGCTGGGGCAGATACGCAGTATTTT

j_call: TRBJ1-1
clone_size: few
d_call: NA
v_call: TRBV29-1
cdr3_aa: CSVESGTTEAFF
cdr3_nt: TGCAGCGTTGAGTCCGGGACGACTGAAGCTTTCTTT

j_call: TRBJ1-2
clone_size: once
d_call: NA
v_call: TRBV6-1
cdr3_aa: CASTEGRRYGYTF
cdr3_nt: TGTGCCAGCACCGAGGGCCGTCGCTATGGCTACACCTTC

j_call: TRBJ2-3
clone_size: few
d_call: NA
v_call: TRBV10-3
cdr3_aa: CAISLLDTDTQYF
cdr3_nt: TGTGCCATCAGCCTATTGGACACAGATACGCAGTATTTT

j_call: TRBJ2-1
clone_size: NA
d_call: NA
v_call: TRBV12-3/TRBV12-4
cdr3_aa: CASSQGTVSYNEQFF
cdr3_nt: TGTGCCAGCAGCCAAGGGACGGTATCCTACAATGAGCAGTTCTTC

j_call: TRBJ1-5
clone_size: NA
d_call: NA
v_call: TRBV4-1
cdr3_aa: CASSQDPGRIQPQHF
cdr3_nt: TGCGCCAGCAGCCAAGACCCAGGGAGAATTCAGCCCCAGCATTTT

j_call: TRBJ2-5
clone_size: few
d_call: NA
v_call: TRBV6-5
cdr3_aa: CASSSSSGTQYF
cdr3_nt: TGTGCCAGCAGTTCGTCCTCTGGTACCCAGTACTTC

j_call: TRBJ2-2
clone_size: NA
d_call: TRBD2
v_call: TRBV9
cdr3_aa: CASSVAGTTNTGELFF
cdr3_nt: TGTGCCAGCAGCGTAGCCGGGACTACTAACACCGGGGAGCTGTTTTTT

j_call: TRBJ1-1
clone_size: few
d_call: NA
v_call: TRBV7-9
cdr3_aa: CASTLYGDTEAFF
cdr3_nt: TGTGCCAGCACCCTTTATGGCGACACTGAAGCTTTCTTT

j_call: TRBJ2-7
clone_size: few
d_call: TRBD1
v_call: TRBV6-1
cdr3_aa: CASSAQGTGGNEQYF
cdr3_nt: TGTGCCAGCAGTGCCCAAGGGACAGGGGGTAACGAGCAGTACTTC

j_call: TRBJ2-5
clone_size: NA
d_call: NA
v_call: TRBV7-2
cdr3_aa: CASSRGGVYQETQYF
cdr3_nt: TGTGCCAGCAGCCGTGGTGGAGTCTACCAAGAGACCCAGTACTTC

j_call: TRBJ2-3
clone_size: NA
d_call: NA
v_call: TRBV5-1
cdr3_aa: CASTLFPELLTDTQYF
cdr3_nt: TGCGCCAGCACCCTCTTTCCTGAACTGCTCACAGATACGCAGTATTTT

j_call: TRBJ2-1
clone_size: NA
d_call: NA
v_call: TRBV27
cdr3_aa: CASSVRGNNEQFF
cdr3_nt: TGTGCCAGCAGTGTAAGGGGCAACAATGAGCAGTTCTTC

j_call: TRBJ1-3
clone_size: NA
d_call: NA
v_call: TRBV27
cdr3_aa: CASRPQGAGNTIYF
cdr3_nt: TGTGCCAGCAGACCCCAGGGAGCTGGAAACACCATATATTTT

j_call: TRBJ1-1
clone_size: NA
d_call: NA
v_call: TRBV7-9
cdr3_aa: CASSATGSRNTEAFF
cdr3_nt: TGTGCCAGCAGCGCCACCGGGAGCCGCAACACTGAAGCTTTCTTT

j_call: TRBJ1-5
clone_size: NA
d_call: NA
v_call: TRBV12-3/TRBV12-4
cdr3_aa: CASTLDRPGNQPQHF
cdr3_nt: TGTGCCAGCACCCTCGACAGGCCCGGCAATCAGCCCCAGCATTTT

j_call: TRBJ2-5
clone_size: few
d_call: TRBD1
v_call: TRBV12-3/TRBV12-4
cdr3_aa: CASTKGQVLQETQYF
cdr3_nt: TGTGCCAGCACCAAGGGACAGGTCCTACAAGAGACCCAGTACTTC

j_call: TRBJ1-2
clone_size: NA
d_call: NA
v_call: TRBV7-2
cdr3_aa: CASRLGALNYGYTF
cdr3_nt: TGTGCCAGCAGGCTGGGGGCGCTTAACTATGGCTACACCTTC

j_call: TRBJ2-5
clone_size: NA
d_call: TRBD2
v_call: TRBV6-5
cdr3_aa: CASSSPQAGGETQYF
cdr3_nt: TGTGCCAGCAGTTCCCCTCAAGCGGGGGGAGAGACCCAGTACTTC

j_call: TRBJ2-5
clone_size: few
d_call: TRBD1
v_call: TRBV15
cdr3_aa: CATSSPRDRGPGTQYF
cdr3_nt: TGTGCCACCAGCTCCCCCCGGGACAGGGGGCCCGGGACCCAGTACTTC

j_call: TRBJ2-1
clone_size: NA
d_call: NA
v_call: TRBV29-1
cdr3_aa: CSVALKKNEQFF
cdr3_nt: TGCAGCGTGGCCCTTAAAAAAAATGAGCAGTTCTTC

j_call: TRBJ2-5
clone_size: once
d_call: NA
v_call: TRBV2
cdr3_aa: CASSLGSIQETQYF
cdr3_nt: TGTGCCAGCAGTTTGGGCTCAATCCAAGAGACCCAGTACTTC

j_call: TRBJ2-2
clone_size: NA
d_call: TRBD1
v_call: TRBV7-3
cdr3_aa: CASSLHRGRGTGELFF
cdr3_nt: TGTGCCAGCAGCCTTCACAGGGGGCGCGGCACCGGGGAGCTGTTTTTT

j_call: TRBJ1-1
clone_size: few
d_call: NA
v_call: TRBV5-4
cdr3_aa: CASSFGAENTEAFF
cdr3_nt: TGTGCCAGCAGCTTTGGGGCAGAGAACACTGAAGCTTTCTTT

j_call: TRBJ1-5
clone_size: NA
d_call: NA
v_call: TRBV6-2/TRBV6-3
cdr3_aa: CASTYQGHQPQHF
cdr3_nt: TGTGCCAGCACGTACCAGGGACATCAGCCCCAGCATTTT

j_call: TRBJ1-4
clone_size: few
d_call: TRBD1
v_call: TRBV7-6
cdr3_aa: CASSSGDRGTREKLFF
cdr3_nt: TGTGCCAGCAGCTCAGGGGACAGGGGGACAAGGGAAAAACTGTTTTTT

j_call: TRBJ2-3
clone_size: few
d_call: NA
v_call: TRBV4-1
cdr3_aa: CASSQPQDSRDTQYF
cdr3_nt: TGCGCCAGCAGCCAACCCCAGGACAGTCGTGATACGCAGTATTTT